Below, 23 T cell receptor beta chains from the same sample are listed, as sequenced in a study of blood T cell repertoires in COVID-19 (dated by TCRdb to 2020 to 2022). Library method: the immunoSEQ multiplex PCR assay. TCRdb stores this immuneACCESS table with in-frame sequences only. Part of the clones is absent; in the studies checked, under half of the shortfall reflects unresolved V genes, and no reason is known for the rest. This sample comprises over 110,000 clones, about three quarters of them detected only once. The ten largest clones add up to 1.9% of the sample. Material: peripheral blood. The receptors were sampled from a woman in her sixties or seventies with acute or convalescent COVID-19.

This clone was seen a handful of times. The chain has TRBV28 and TRBJ1-2; D unclear. Germline V gene lookup returns CDR1 MDHEN and CDR2 SYDVKM. The V and J ends lost 6 bases and 5 bases respectively, with 7 bases between them. The CDR3 sequence is 11 residues long. The CDR3 reads CASSGGYGYTF. CDR3 bases: TGTGCCAGCAGCGGTGGTTATGGCTACACCTTC.

The V and J genes are TRBV6-6 and TRBJ2-1; 11 nucleotides align to TRBD2. Per germline, CDR1 MNHNY and CDR2 SVGAGI (reference sequence). The CDR3 spans 15 residues. V lost 6 bases, J lost 7 bases, and 8 bases stayed unmatched. DNA for the CDR3: TGTGCCAGCAGCCCACTAGCGGGAGTATTGAATGAGCAGTTCTTC. Amino acids: CASSPLAGVLNEQFF.

The chain employs TRBV4-1 and TRBJ1-1; 9 bases agree with TRBD1. The V segment lost 2 bases and the J segment 5 bases; nucleotides outside the gene matches: 6. The CDR3 is 15 amino acids. CDR1 is MGHRA and CDR2 is YSYEKL in the germline V gene. The CDR3 DNA follows: TGCGCCAGCAGCCAATCGACAGGGGGAGTGACTGAAGCTTTCTTT. Amino acid sequence: CASSQSTGGVTEAFF.

This clone was observed a few times. The gene calls are TRBV6-6 and TRBJ1-1; 9 bases line up with TRBD1. V trimming: 2 bases; J trimming: 4 bases; junction bases outside the gene matches: 8. The germline gives CDR1 MNHNY, CDR2 SVGAGI (reference sequence). This CDR3 has 16 residues. The CDR3: CASSYVWTGEVTEAFF. The CDR3 region has the DNA TGTGCCAGCAGTTACGTCTGGACAGGGGAGGTCACTGAAGCTTTCTTT.

V is TRBV7-9 and J is TRBJ1-1, with no clear D. Germline V lookup: CDR1 SEHNR, CDR2 FQNEAQ (reference sequence). V lost 5 bases and J 0 bases, leaving 10 bases between the germline ends. This CDR3 comprises 14 residues. CDR3 residues: CASSIDTLNTEAFF. The DNA of the CDR3 is TGTGCCAGCAGCATCGACACCTTGAACACTGAAGCTTTCTTT.

This sequence joins TRBV28 and TRBJ1-1; D may be TRBD1 (5 bases). The CDR3 runs 18 residues. CDR1 and CDR2 (germline): MDHEN, SYDVKM. V lost 6 bases, J lost 4 bases, and 27 bases lay in between. The CDR3 here is CASSTDAFMGQESTEAFF. The CDR3 nucleotides are TGTGCCAGCAGCACCGACGCTTTCATGGGGCAGGAGTCCACTGAAGCTTTCTTT.

V usage is TRBV11-2 and J usage is TRBJ2-2, with D possibly matching TRBD2 (6 bases). The CDR3 sequence is 15 residues long. The germline V gene encodes CDR1 SGHAT and CDR2 FQNNGV. V was trimmed by 3 bases and J by 5 bases, leaving 13 bases between them. In DNA form, the CDR3 reads TGTGCCAGCAGCTTCCTACCGGGAGTTACCGGGGAGCTGTTTTTT. This sequence encodes CASSFLPGVTGELFF.

This clone was observed a few times. The rearrangement links TRBV20-1 to TRBJ2-1, with D perhaps matching TRBD1 (6 bases). The CDR3 contains 14 residues. The germline CDR1 and CDR2 sequences are DFQATT and SNEGSKA (reference sequence). The V end lost 3 bases, the J end lost 6 bases, and 15 bases lay between the germline ends. This CDR3 is CSASFTGLGNEQFF. The DNA for the CDR3 is TGCAGTGCTAGTTTCACAGGGCTCGGCAATGAGCAGTTCTTC.

V gene TRBV30 combines with J gene TRBJ2-7; 9 bases are a match to TRBD1. Germline assignment: CDR1 GTSNPN and CDR2 SVGIG (reference sequence). The CDR3 totals 13 residues. The V gene end was trimmed by 3 bases and the J gene end by 6 bases; junction bases not matched to a gene: 6. CDR3 bases: TGTGCCTGGAGCCAGGACAGGGGCCGCGAGCAGTACTTC. Translation: CAWSQDRGREQYF. The complete variable domain, with remaining parts taken from reference TRBV30 and TRBJ2-7, reads SQTIHQWPATLVQPVGSPLSLECTVEGTSNPNLYWYRQAAGRGLQLLFYSVGIGQISSEVPQNLSASRPQDRQFILSSKKLLLSDSGFYLCAWSQDRGREQYFGPGTRLTVT.

This chain links TRBV7-9 with TRBJ2-7, with a tentative D call TRBD2 (7 bases). The length of the CDR3 is 13 residues. Trimming cost V 9 bases and J 4 bases, with 16 bases left between them. CDR1 SEHNR and CDR2 FQNEAQ come from the germline V gene (reference sequence). The CDR3 loop is CASGRSGTYEQYF. The CDR3 region has the DNA TGTGCCAGTGGGCGGAGCGGGACATACGAGCAGTACTTC.

This clone was seen a handful of times. The chain carries TRBV14 and TRBJ1-1, with D perhaps TRBD1 (5 bases). Germline CDR1 SGHDN, CDR2 FVKESK. This CDR3 is 16 amino acids long. V lost 0 bases and J 4 bases, leaving 15 bases between the germline ends. In DNA form, the CDR3 reads TGTGCCAGCAGCCAAGACTGGTGGCGGGGCGGCACTGAAGCTTTCTTT. It specifies CASSQDWWRGGTEAFF.

The rearrangement uses TRBV6-5 and TRBJ2-5; perhaps TRBD1 as D (5 bases). Trimming removed 7 bases from V and 7 bases from J, with 7 bases in between. Germline-derived CDR1 and CDR2 are MNHEY and SVGAGI. The CDR3 loop spans 10 amino acids. The CDR3 DNA reads TGTGCCAGCACCCAGGGGACCCAGTACTTC. Protein sequence: CASTQGTQYF.

The chain combines TRBV19 with TRBJ2-7; 7 nucleotides align to TRBD1. This CDR3 has 13 residues. Per the germline V gene, CDR1 is LNHDA and CDR2 is SQIVND (reference sequence). V lost 6 bases, J lost 1 base, and 3 bases stayed unmatched. The CDR3 DNA reads as TGTGCCAGTAGGAGGGACAGTTCCTACGAGCAGTACTTC. This translates into CASRRDSSYEQYF.

CDR3 region: CASSIISGANVLTF. The CDR3 region has the DNA TGTGCCAGTTCTATAATCTCTGGGGCCAACGTCCTGACTTTC. The rearrangement links TRBV19 to TRBJ2-6; D gene unclear. CDR1 and CDR2 (germline): LNHDA, SQIVND (reference sequence). The V gene lost 8 bases and the J gene lost 0 bases, with 8 bases spanning the gap. The CDR3 is 14 residues long.

The chain couples TRBV3-1 (or the pseudogene TRBV3-2) to TRBJ2-1; possible D gene TRBD1, 5 bases. The CDR3 is 14 residues long. In germline, CDR1 is LGHDT, CDR2 YNNKEL (reference sequence). Between the trimmed V and J ends, which lost 1 base and 9 bases, there was a span of 13 bases. As DNA, the CDR3 is TGTGCCAGCAGCCAAGCGGTCCAGGGCGGTGAGCAGTTCTTC. The encoded protein is CASSQAVQGGEQFF.

This chain joins TRBV5-8 and TRBJ2-1; TRBD2 matches at 9 bases. J lost 0 bases, V lost 0 bases, and 13 bases had no gene match. The CDR3 is 20 amino acids. Looked up from germline, CDR1 is SGHTS and CDR2 is YDEGEE. CDR3 in amino acids: CASSLAVFSGRKNSYNEQFF. CDR3 in DNA: TGTGCCAGCAGCTTGGCGGTTTTCAGCGGGAGGAAAAACTCCTACAATGAGCAGTTCTTC.

The chain has TRBV13 and TRBJ2-7; 16 bases match TRBD2. The CDR3 consists of 20 residues. CDR1 and CDR2 (germline): PRHDT, FYEKMQ (reference sequence). J gave up 5 bases and V 7 bases, and 20 bases lay outside the gene matches. DNA for the CDR3: TGTGCCAGCACCTTCAAAAACTCCGGGACTAGCGGGAGGGCGTTGGACGAGCAGTACTTC. This codes for CASTFKNSGTSGRALDEQYF.

The CDR3 coding sequence is TGCGCCAGCAGCCAAGACCGGACTATCAATGAGCAGTTCTTC. The encoded protein is CASSQDRTINEQFF. The chain has TRBV4-1 and TRBJ2-1; D may be TRBD2 (6 bases). V was trimmed by 0 bases and J by 6 bases, leaving 9 bases between them. CDR3 size: 14 residues. Germline-derived CDR1 and CDR2 are MGHRA and YSYEKL.

The gene calls are TRBV5-1 and TRBJ2-3; D perhaps matches TRBD2 (5 bases). Germline CDR1 reads SGHRS; CDR2 reads YFSETQ. V shed 5 bases and J shed 8 bases, with 15 bases lying between them. The CDR3 length is 13 residues. In nucleotides, the CDR3 is TGCGCCAGCAGGTCTGAGGGCCTCCGTACGCAGTATTTT. Encoded protein: CASRSEGLRTQYF.

The chain carries TRBV5-1 and TRBJ1-6; D remains ambiguous. V was clipped by 2 bases and J by 7 bases, with 10 bases between them. This CDR3 contains 14 residues. Germline V gives CDR1 SGHRS, CDR2 YFSETQ. The CDR3 nucleotides read TGCGCCAGCAGCTTACAGTCCGTCAATTCACCCCTCCACTTT. Protein sequence: CASSLQSVNSPLHF.

The V call is TRBV6-6, the J call TRBJ2-4, with D possibly matching TRBD1 (6 bases). The V gene's germline CDR1 is MNHNY and CDR2 SVGAGI (reference sequence). This CDR3 region has 16 residues. Between the trimmed V and J ends, which lost 5 bases and 0 bases, there was a span of 14 bases. The CDR3 loop reads CASSGQPRIAKNIQYF. The CDR3 coding sequence is TGTGCCAGCAGTGGACAGCCTCGGATAGCCAAAAACATTCAGTACTTC.

This clone was seen a few times. The rearrangement uses TRBV7-8 and TRBJ2-7; 8 positions agree with TRBD2. Germline values: CDR1 SGHVS, CDR2 FQNEAQ. The V gene end was trimmed by 4 bases and the J gene end by 2 bases; junction bases not matched to a gene: 7. The CDR3 covers 15 residues. For the CDR3, the DNA is TGTGCCAGCAGCTCAAAAGCGGGAGTAACCTACGAGCAGTACTTC. Translating it yields CASSSKAGVTYEQYF. Together with reference TRBV7-8 and TRBJ2-7, the CDR3 gives the full variable domain: GAGVSQSPRYKVAKRGQDVALRCDPISGHVSLFWYQQALGQGPEFLTYFQNEAQLDKSGLPSDRFFAERPEGSVSTLKIQRTQQEDSAVYLCASSSKAGVTYEQYFGPGTRLTVT.

V gene TRBV5-5 combines with J gene TRBJ1-2; TRBD1 aligns across 9 bases. The CDR3 covers 16 residues. The junction had 10 bases not matched to a gene; V was cut back by 2 bases and J by 5 bases. Germline V gene lookup returns CDR1 SGHKS and CDR2 YYEKEE (reference sequence). This CDR3 reads CASSLDRGIIGYGYTF. The CDR3 DNA is TGTGCCAGCAGCTTAGACAGGGGGATAATCGGATATGGCTACACCTTC.